This T cell receptor (beta chain) was captured by sequencing in a study of T-cell memory formation after mild COVID-19. This CDR3 has 15 amino acids. With 0 bases clipped from V and 6 bases from J, the junction kept 7 bases outside the gene matches. The germline gives CDR1 DFQATT, CDR2 SNEGSKA (reference sequence). TCRdb reprocessed the 5' RACE reads with MiXCR, giving one entry per CDR3 protein. The table has about 610,000 distinct CDR3 sequences, 17% seen once. This sequence was found in an adult woman who had mild COVID-19 (a few samples of this study predate the infection). Cell type and time point are not known. The sequencing sample was made of PBMCs or a T cell subset sorted from them (not recorded which). The V call is TRBV20-1, the J call TRBJ2-2; TRBD2 agrees at 7 bases. CDR3 sequence: CSARDWGSGAGELFF. CDR3 DNA sequence: TGCAGTGCTAGAGATTGGGGCAGCGGGGCCGGGGAGCTGTTTTTT.